This passage covers 22 T cell receptor beta chains from one sample sequenced in a study of shared clonotypes between healthy human individuals. Only CD45RO-negative cells positively selected for CCR7 counted as naive CD8 cells, so terminally differentiated effector memory CD45RA+ cells were excluded. Sequenced by immunoSEQ multiplex PCR; TCRdb stores in-frame clones only, minus some. The table includes about 2.2 million clones, about 93% detected once. Sample: naive CD8+ T cells from PBMCs. These receptors originate from a man aged 18 to 29 in good health. Some clones in this sample may be carry-over from other donors' samples.

J is TRBJ2-3 and V is TRBV19; D possibly uses TRBD1 or TRBD2 (7 bases each). The CDR3 loop spans 14 amino acids. The ends were cut back, 10 bases at V and 0 bases at J, with 14 bases in the middle. CDR1 is LNHDA, CDR2 SQIVND, per germline (reference sequence). CDR3 sequence: CATGGVYSTDTQYF. The CDR3 bases are TGTGCCACAGGGGGGGTGTACAGCACAGATACGCAGTATTTT. The full variable domain, in which reference TRBV19 and TRBJ2-3 provide the parts outside the CDR3, is DGGITQSPKYLFRKEGQNVTLSCEQNLNHDAMYWYRQDPGQGLRLIYYSQIVNDFQKGDIAEGYSVSREKKESFPLTVTSAQKNPTAFYLCATGGVYSTDTQYFGPGTRLTVL.

The chain has TRBV9 and TRBJ2-1; 9 nucleotides agree with TRBD2. V was clipped by 4 bases and J by 4 bases; unmatched bases: 9. Germline V gene lookup returns CDR1 SGDLS and CDR2 YYNGEE. The CDR3 extends over 16 amino acids. Written as DNA, the CDR3 is TGTGCCAGCAGCCCACGAGCGGGAGGCCAATACAATGAGCAGTTCTTC. As protein: CASSPRAGGQYNEQFF.

The chain links TRBV9 to TRBJ2-1, with 10 bases lining up with TRBD2. Trimming cost V 3 bases and J 10 bases; bases outside gene matches: 7. Germline V gene sequence: CDR1 SGDLS, CDR2 YYNGEE. The CDR3 length is 14 residues. The CDR3 bases are TGTGCCAGCAGCGGAGCGGGAGGGCCAAACGAGCAGTTCTTC. It codes for CASSGAGGPNEQFF.

This chain uses TRBV6-1 with TRBJ1-2, with D hard to call. The V gene's germline CDR1 is MNHNS and CDR2 SASEGT. The length of the CDR3 is 11 residues. Trimming cost V 1 base and J 14 bases, with 11 bases left between them. DNA for the CDR3: TGTGCCAGCAGTGAAGACCTTGCAGTTACCTTC. It yields the protein CASSEDLAVTF.

To note about this clone: Other nucleotide sequences in the sample specify the same CDR3. In nucleotides, the CDR3 is TGTGCCAGCAGTTTATTGTCCGGGGAAGAGACCCAGTACTTC. Translation gives CASSLLSGEETQYF. V gene TRBV27 combines with J gene TRBJ2-5, with D possibly being TRBD2 (5 bases). Trimming removed 1 base from V and 3 bases from J, with 9 bases in between. Germline lookup yields CDR1 MNHEY and CDR2 SMNVEV (reference sequence). This CDR3 region has 14 residues.

This sequence joins TRBV30 and TRBJ2-7; D unresolved. V was trimmed by 3 bases and J by 0 bases, leaving 9 bases between them. From germline, CDR1 is GTSNPN and CDR2 SVGIG (reference sequence). There are 13 residues in the CDR3. CDR3 nucleotides: TGTGCCTGGAGGGTGGGTATCTCCTACGAGCAGTACTTC. This encodes CAWRVGISYEQYF.

The rearrangement uses TRBV4-1 and TRBJ2-5; 10 bases are a match to TRBD1. The CDR3 consists of 17 residues. Looked up from germline, CDR1 is MGHRA and CDR2 is YSYEKL. V shed 3 bases and J 4 bases; nucleotides not matched to a gene: 11. DNA of the CDR3: TGCGCCAGCAGCCAGAGCCCCGACAGGGGGCTCCTAGAGACCCAGTACTTC. It yields the protein CASSQSPDRGLLETQYF.

As for this clone: The same CDR3 arises from other DNA sequences in this sample as well. V usage is TRBV27 and J usage is TRBJ1-2; 9 bases agree with TRBD1. Germline assignment: CDR1 MNHEY and CDR2 SMNVEV (reference sequence). V trimming: 5 bases; J trimming: 4 bases; junction bases outside the gene matches: 5. The CDR3 contains 14 residues. Written as DNA, the CDR3 is TGTGCCAGCAGTCCAATACAGGGGGCCTATGGCTACACCTTC. Its translation is CASSPIQGAYGYTF.

This chain links TRBV7-9 with TRBJ2-1; no clear D. Germline V gene sequence: CDR1 SEHNR, CDR2 FQNEAQ (reference sequence). The CDR3 contains 13 residues. The V and J ends lost 0 bases and 4 bases respectively, with 4 bases between them. CDR3 in DNA: TGTGCCAGCAGCTTAGCCGAATACAATGAGCAGTTCTTC. It is translated as CASSLAEYNEQFF.

A remark on this clone: One end of the junction does not line up with germline, which may come from a read error. The J gene is TRBJ2-1, the V gene TRBV7-9, with a possible D match to TRBD1 (5 bases). From germline, CDR1 is SEHNR and CDR2 FQNEAQ (reference sequence). This CDR3 comprises 17 residues. The CDR3 region is CASSQGGAGSSYNEQFF. CDR3 in DNA: TGCGCCAGCAGCCAAGGTGGGGCAGGTAGCTCCTACAATGAGCAGTTCTTC. The full variable domain, completed using reference TRBV7-9 and TRBJ2-1, is DTGVSQNPRHKITKRGQNVTFRCDPISEHNRLYWYRQTLGQGPEFLTYFQNEAQLEKSRLLSDRFSAERPKGSFSTLEIQRTEQGDSAMYLCASSQGGAGSSYNEQFFGPGTRLTVL.

The V gene is TRBV6-5, the J gene TRBJ1-5; TRBD1 is a possible D gene (5 bases). Trimming cost V 6 bases and J 0 bases, with 9 bases left between them. This CDR3 contains 14 residues. The germline V gene encodes CDR1 MNHEY and CDR2 SVGAGI. In DNA, the CDR3 is TGTGCCAGCAGACAGGATTATAGCAATCAGCCCCAGCATTTT. As protein: CASRQDYSNQPQHF.

The gene calls are TRBV7-9 and TRBJ1-1, with 9 bases identical to TRBD1. CDR3 length: 14 residues. After removal of 3 bases from V and 8 bases from J, the junction contained 7 bases not matched to a gene. Germline V gene data show CDR1 as SEHNR and CDR2 as FQNEAQ (reference sequence). Here the CDR3 DNA reads TGTGCCAGCAGCTTGGACAGGGGCCGATTAGAAGCTTTCTTT. Protein sequence: CASSLDRGRLEAFF.

A note on this clone: The identical CDR3 is also encoded by other nucleotide sequences in the sample. This chain joins TRBV9 and TRBJ1-1; D unresolved. V lost 0 bases, J lost 2 bases, and 8 bases lay in between. Germline lookup yields CDR1 SGDLS and CDR2 YYNGEE. This CDR3 is 14 amino acids long. For the CDR3, the DNA is TGTGCCAGCAGCGTAGGAGCCGGAAACACTGAAGCTTTCTTT. Encoded protein: CASSVGAGNTEAFF.

This chain joins TRBV28 and TRBJ1-5, with D perhaps TRBD1 (6 bases). The CDR3 totals 15 residues. Germline lookup yields CDR1 MDHEN and CDR2 SYDVKM. V gave up 7 bases and J gave up 0 bases, with 13 bases separating them. CDR3 sequence reads: CASKGQPYSNQPQHF. For the CDR3, the DNA is TGTGCCAGCAAAGGACAGCCGTATAGCAATCAGCCCCAGCATTTT.

The chain joins TRBV7-9 to TRBJ1-1; no reliable D call. Germline loops: CDR1 SEHNR, CDR2 FQNEAQ (reference sequence). The V end was cut by 1 base, the J end by 11 bases, with 14 bases between. CDR3 length: 13 residues. CDR3 sequence (DNA): TGTGCCAGCAGCTTAGTGCCCCTCCATGGGGCTTTCTTT. Encoded protein: CASSLVPLHGAFF.

V usage is TRBV29-1 and J usage is TRBJ2-1; D is perhaps TRBD1 (5 bases). V lost 4 bases to trimming and J lost 10 bases, with 11 bases between them. The germline gives CDR1 SQVTM, CDR2 ANQGSEA. The CDR3 totals 11 residues. The CDR3 nucleotides are TGCAGCGTTGTCAGTGGGGCCGAGCAGTTCTTC. Translating gives CSVVSGAEQFF.

The gene calls are TRBV27 and TRBJ2-1; TRBD2 matches 7 bases. V shed 6 bases, J shed 6 bases, and the junction held 8 bases outside the gene matches. Germline loops: CDR1 MNHEY, CDR2 SMNVEV (reference sequence). CDR3 length: 14 amino acids. The CDR3, as DNA: TGTGCCAGCAGGTTACTAGCGCCATCCAATGAGCAGTTCTTC. This translates into CASRLLAPSNEQFF.

The V gene is TRBV7-9, the J gene TRBJ2-7; TRBD2 matches 9 bases. The CDR3 extends over 15 amino acids. Germline trimming cut 1 base from V and 3 bases from J; bases unmatched to any gene: 4. Germline V CDR1 and CDR2: SEHNR, FQNEAQ (reference sequence). Here the CDR3 DNA reads TGTGCCAGCAGCTTAGGGCGGGAGGGCCGCTACGAGCAGTACTTC. Encoded protein: CASSLGREGRYEQYF.

The rearrangement uses TRBV9 and TRBJ2-2; 11 positions agree with TRBD2. The V and J ends lost 2 bases and 5 bases, in that order; junction bases with no gene match: 8. CDR1 is SGDLS, CDR2 YYNGEE, per germline. The CDR3 runs 17 residues. For the CDR3, the DNA is TGTGCCAGCAGCGTCACTAGCGGGAGAGGTCGGACCGGGGAGCTGTTTTTT. This translates into CASSVTSGRGRTGELFF.

This sequence joins TRBV6-5 and TRBJ1-2; a possible D gene is TRBD1 (6 bases). Germline CDR1 reads MNHEY; CDR2 reads SVGAGI. The CDR3 covers 15 residues. Deletions cut 4 bases from V and 0 bases from J, with 12 bases between. The CDR3 DNA sequence: TGTGCCAGCAGTTTTGTTACAGGGTCTAACTATGGCTACACCTTC. Translating gives CASSFVTGSNYGYTF.

The chain employs TRBV15 and TRBJ1-5, with D maybe TRBD1 (5 bases). The V end lost 1 base, the J end lost 8 bases, and 21 bases lay between the germline ends. Germline CDR1 is LNHNV and CDR2 is YYDKDF (reference sequence). The CDR3 is 17 residues long. The CDR3 reads CATSRVRHLGDMEPQHF. CDR3 sequence (DNA): TGTGCCACCAGCAGAGTACGTCATTTGGGGGATATGGAGCCCCAGCATTTT.

The rearrangement joins TRBV2 to TRBJ1-2; TRBD1 matches 9 bases. This CDR3 has 13 residues. V was pared by 3 bases and J by 6 bases, with 2 bases of the junction left unmatched. Germline V lookup: CDR1 SNHLY, CDR2 FYNNEI. The CDR3: CASSDDRGDGYTF. In DNA, the CDR3 is TGTGCCAGCAGTGACGACAGGGGGGATGGCTACACCTTC.